These 22 T cell receptor beta chains were sequenced from one sample in a study of blood T cell repertoires in COVID-19. Sequencing was performed with immunoSEQ multiplex PCR; in TCRdb, only in-frame clones are kept and a portion is missing. The sample includes roughly 24,000 clones, 82% of them seen just once. Sample: peripheral blood. Source of these receptors: a human donor in a cohort sampled during active COVID-19.

Here the CDR3 reads CSVLVAGAGEQYF. CDR3 DNA sequence: TGCAGCGTTCTGGTAGCGGGAGCGGGCGAGCAGTACTTC. V and J are TRBV29-1 and TRBJ2-7; 9 positions match TRBD2. The junction had 8 bases not matched to a gene; V was cut back by 5 bases and J by 6 bases. The CDR3 spans 13 residues. Germline V gives CDR1 SQVTM, CDR2 ANQGSEA.

This chain connects TRBV5-1 to TRBJ2-2; possible D gene TRBD1, 6 bases. The CDR3 runs to 16 residues. The V gene lost 4 bases and the J gene lost 1 base, with 14 bases spanning the gap. The germline V gene encodes CDR1 SGHRS and CDR2 YFSETQ. CDR3 in DNA: TGCGCCAGCAGCCAAGAAACAGGGAAGAACACCGGGGAGCTGTTTTTT. Translating gives CASSQETGKNTGELFF.

This chain uses TRBV4-3 with TRBJ1-3, with TRBD1 as a possible D gene (5 bases). Trimming pared 2 bases from V and 4 bases from J, leaving 15 bases between. CDR3 size: 16 residues. The germline gives CDR1 LGHNA, CDR2 YSLEER. DNA for the CDR3: TGCGCCAGCAGCCAAAAATTCCAGGGAATCGGAAACACCATATATTTT. Translated, it gives CASSQKFQGIGNTIYF.

The chain has TRBV7-8 and TRBJ2-7, with D possibly matching TRBD2 (5 bases). CDR1 is SGHVS, CDR2 FQNEAQ, per germline. V was clipped by 5 bases and J by 1 base, with 15 bases between them. The CDR3 runs to 15 residues. This CDR3 is CASSRITGKSYEQYF. CDR3 DNA sequence: TGTGCCAGCAGCCGAATTACGGGGAAGTCCTACGAGCAGTACTTC.

The genes are TRBV6-2 or TRBV6-3 and TRBJ1-5, with a tentative D call TRBD1 (6 bases). The CDR3 has 16 amino acids. Per germline, CDR1 MNHEY and CDR2 SVGEGT. V was trimmed by 6 bases and J by 2 bases, leaving 17 bases between them. CDR3 in DNA: TGTGCCAGCAGCGACGGGGGGGCTAAGGGCAATCAGCCCCAGCATTTT. Its translation is CASSDGGAKGNQPQHF.

The chain carries TRBV11-2 and TRBJ1-2; D unresolved. The V end lost 4 bases, the J end lost 7 bases, and 19 bases lay between the germline ends. CDR3 size: 15 residues. The germline CDR1 and CDR2 sequences are SGHAT and FQNNGV. CDR3 in amino acids: CASSWSSGSSPGYTF. The CDR3 nucleotides read TGTGCCAGCAGCTGGAGCTCGGGATCCAGCCCTGGCTACACCTTC.

The chain couples TRBV6-6 to TRBJ1-2; 7 bases align to TRBD1. V lost 5 bases to trimming and J lost 4 bases; unmatched junction nucleotides: 10. CDR1 and CDR2 from the germline V gene are MNHNY and SVGAGI (reference sequence). CDR3 size: 15 residues. DNA of the CDR3: TGTGCCAGCAGTCCCCGGGACAGCGGGTTCTATGGCTACACCTTC. It codes for CASSPRDSGFYGYTF.

This clone has a handful of counts. This chain joins TRBV9 and TRBJ1-2; 7 bases are a match to TRBD1. With V trimmed by 3 bases and J by 4 bases, 9 bases remained unmatched. The CDR3 runs 15 residues. Germline V lookup: CDR1 SGDLS, CDR2 YYNGEE. CDR3 residues: CASSGTAGGPYGYTF. CDR3 coding DNA: TGTGCCAGCAGCGGGACGGCAGGGGGACCCTATGGCTACACCTTC. Drawing the rest from reference TRBV9 and TRBJ1-2, the complete variable domain is DSGVTQTPKHLITATGQRVTLRCSPRSGDLSVYWYQQSLDQGLQFLIQYYNGEERAKGNILERFSAQQFPDLHSELNLSSLELGDSALYFCASSGTAGGPYGYTFGSGTRLTVV.

This clone was observed a handful of times. The chain combines TRBV13 with TRBJ1-6, with TRBD1 matching over 7 bases. Germline CDR1 and CDR2: PRHDT and FYEKMQ (reference sequence). V was pared by 4 bases and J by 9 bases, with 3 bases of the junction left unmatched. The CDR3 is 13 residues long. CDR3 residues: CASSSGQSSPLHF. The CDR3 DNA follows: TGTGCCAGCAGCTCGGGACAGTCTTCACCCCTCCACTTT.

The rearrangement links TRBV5-4 to TRBJ2-3; 10 bases match TRBD2. The CDR3 loop spans 18 amino acids. With 4 bases clipped from V and 0 bases from J, the junction kept 11 bases outside the gene matches. CDR1 SGHNT and CDR2 YYREEE come from the germline V gene (reference sequence). CDR3 region: CASSPTLAGGASTDTQYF. The CDR3 DNA reads as TGTGCCAGCAGCCCCACTTTAGCGGGGGGCGCTAGCACAGATACGCAGTATTTT.

The rearrangement links TRBV9 to TRBJ2-7; 9 positions match TRBD1. J gave up 0 bases and V 3 bases, and 4 bases lay outside the gene matches. Germline V CDR1 and CDR2: SGDLS, YYNGEE. This CDR3 has 15 amino acids. CDR3 protein: CASSGVDRGSYEQYF. In nucleotides, the CDR3 is TGTGCCAGCAGCGGAGTGGACAGGGGCTCCTACGAGCAGTACTTC.

This clone has just a few counts. This sequence joins TRBV21-1 and TRBJ2-7; the table's D gene call, TRBD1, was not cross checked with the DNA. TRBV21-1 is flagged as a pseudogene. The CDR3 is 17 residues long. Here the CDR3 reads CASMLWTGGGRSWEQYF. CDR3 bases: TGTGCCAGCATGCTGTGGACAGGGGGCGGACGGTCCTGGGAGCAGTACTTC.

J is TRBJ1-5 and V is TRBV7-2; D unclear. V shed 3 bases and J shed 5 bases, with 11 bases lying between them. Germline-derived CDR1 and CDR2 are SGHTA and FQGNSA. The CDR3 sequence is 14 residues long. This chain's CDR3 is CASSFSSRDQPQHF. CDR3 DNA: TGTGCCAGCAGCTTTTCTTCTAGAGATCAGCCCCAGCATTTT.

The chain carries TRBV5-5 and TRBJ2-1, with D tentatively TRBD1 (5 bases). Trimming took off 0 bases at V and 3 bases at J, with 13 bases between the two ends. The CDR3 consists of 16 residues. The germline V gene has CDR1 SGHKS and CDR2 YYEKEE (reference sequence). CDR3 sequence reads: CASSLGREAIYNEQFF. CDR3 in DNA: TGTGCCAGCAGCTTGGGCAGGGAAGCGATCTACAATGAGCAGTTCTTC.

The chain recombines TRBV7-2 with TRBJ2-3, with no clear D. This CDR3 contains 12 residues. CDR1 and CDR2 from the germline V gene are SGHTA and FQGNSA. V shed 2 bases and J shed 8 bases, with 8 bases lying between them. The CDR3 protein is CASSLSSGTQYF. The CDR3 region has the DNA TGTGCCAGCAGCTTATCGTCAGGTACGCAGTATTTT.

This chain links TRBV12-3 or TRBV12-4 with TRBJ2-7; D is perhaps TRBD1 (6 bases). CDR3 length: 12 amino acids. Between the trimmed V and J ends, which lost 5 bases and 3 bases, there was a span of 8 bases. For the CDR3, the DNA is TGTGCCAGCAGTAAACAGGGCTACGAGCAGTACTTC. Its protein is CASSKQGYEQYF.

There are a few counts of this clone. The genes are TRBV28 and TRBJ1-1; TRBD1 might be the D (6 bases). Between the trimmed V and J ends, which lost 4 bases and 6 bases, there was a span of 27 bases. Germline lookup yields CDR1 MDHEN and CDR2 SYDVKM. The CDR3 sequence is 18 residues long. In DNA, the CDR3 is TGTGCCAGCAGTTGGGTGAGACTCGGGGGGGGCCGAGTAGCTGAAGCTTTCTTT. It specifies CASSWVRLGGGRVAEAFF.

The chain employs TRBV19 and TRBJ1-6; TRBD1 agrees at 7 bases. V dropped 4 bases and J dropped 12; count of bases not matched to a gene: 9. Germline lookup yields CDR1 LNHDA and CDR2 SQIVND (reference sequence). The CDR3 length is 14 residues. In DNA, the CDR3 is TGTGCCAGTAGTAAAGACGGACAGGCGAGACCCCTCCACTTT. Protein: CASSKDGQARPLHF.

This chain joins TRBV3-1 (or the pseudogene TRBV3-2) and TRBJ1-5; D perhaps matches TRBD1 (5 bases). Trimming stripped 4 bases from V and 1 base from J, with 11 bases between. This CDR3 has 15 residues. The germline CDR1 and CDR2 sequences are LGHDT and YNNKEL (reference sequence). The CDR3 sequence is CASSPRGRSNQPQHF. CDR3 coding DNA: TGTGCCAGCAGCCCCCGGGGGAGGAGCAATCAGCCCCAGCATTTT.

Only one count was recorded for this clone. The chain has TRBV6-5 and TRBJ1-2, with 7 bases aligning to TRBD1. The germline V gene has CDR1 MNHEY and CDR2 SVGAGI. The CDR3 runs 15 residues. J gave up 3 bases and V 5 bases, and 9 bases lay outside the gene matches. CDR3 nucleotide sequence: TGTGCCAGCAGTCCCTACTGGACAGGAGACTATGGCTACACCTTC. This codes for CASSPYWTGDYGYTF.

V usage is TRBV7-2 and J usage is TRBJ2-1; maybe TRBD2 (6 bases). This CDR3 comprises 17 residues. Looked up from germline, CDR1 is SGHTA and CDR2 is FQGNSA. V was trimmed by 8 bases and J by 2 bases, leaving 22 bases between them. In DNA form, the CDR3 reads TGTGCCAGCCACACCGGGGCGGGCGGGATCCCCTACAATGAGCAGTTCTTC. This sequence encodes CASHTGAGGIPYNEQFF.

The chain combines TRBV27 with TRBJ1-5, with TRBD1 identical over 9 bases. The CDR3 consists of 14 residues. Germline CDR1 MNHEY, CDR2 SMNVEV (reference sequence). The ends lost 7 bases at V and 1 base at J; junction bases unmatched: 2. CDR3 nucleotides: TGTGCCAGCACTGGGACAGGGAGCAATCAGCCCCAGCATTTT. Amino acids: CASTGTGSNQPQHF.